The entry that follows covers one T cell receptor beta chain sequence. Its binding antigen is unknown. Base qualities are not provided; no much larger clone lies one nucleotide away. TCRbeta CDR3 regions were amplified from genomic DNA by means of the immunoSEQ Assay, a bias-controlled multiplex PCR. Under the source paper's analysis protocol: The number of nucleated cells in each sample was estimated from the amplification of reference gene primers within the assay. To quantify the absolute abundance of each unique TCRbeta CDR3 rearrangement, sequence reads were collapsed and filtered. Productive Simpson clonality was computed per sample as the square root of Simpson's diversity index over productive rearrangements. TCRdb limited this immuneACCESS table to in-frame rearrangements with V and J called. A share of clones is missing; checked studies link under half to unresolved V genes, and the rest is unexplained. V and J calls and clone size are those listed in that table; D and trimming were worked out from the DNA. For this sample there are 250,000 to 300,000 clones; more than 80% appear just once. Around 1.1% of the sample belongs to the ten largest clones.

These data belong to a study of blood T cell repertoires in COVID-19 (dated by TCRdb to 2019 to 2021). With regard to the full study: The collaborator samples originated in the United States, Italy and Spain and spanned the acute and convalescent phases of COVID-19. Sample metadata almost always included a de-identified subject ID, COVID-19 status, age in years and sex. Samples came from the ongoing ImmuneRACE study (first 160 participants) plus 1,254 subjects from 6 global collaborators. The prospective study material was composed of cDNA or gDNA derived from T cells, B-cell-depleted T cells, or PBMCs. Subjects who had been exposed to COVID-19, were actively infected with it, or had recovered from it provided the deeply sampled blood TCRbeta repertoires that made up the dataset. HLA class I and class II types, where available, came from metadata supplied by the sample provider rather than from assay-based typing. A freely available public database, intended as a resource for researchers studying the immune response to SARS-CoV-2, is where the repertoires were released.

According to the germline V gene, CDR1 reads MDHEN and CDR2 reads SYDVKM. The cysteine opens and the phenylalanine closes a CDR3 of 15 amino acids. Only the CDR3 DNA is retained, 45 bases long and in frame from the first base. V has 5 bases trimmed and J has 3 bases trimmed; junction bases matching no gene number 9. The study at large found these results: The amount of clinical and demographic metadata varied by source and participant and was provided uncurated.

In the prospective study, participants were roughly 18 to 100 years old, resided in about two dozen geographic areas of the United States, and were enrolled through a virtual design. In the prospective study, cohorts were assigned on the basis of participant-reported clinical history obtained from a screening survey and a study questionnaire. For ImmuneRACE Cohort 3, a participant was defined as recovered based on two consecutive negative NP/OP PCR tests, clearance by a healthcare professional, or resolution of symptoms. In the prospective study, mobile phlebotomists collected whole blood, serum and a nasopharyngeal or oropharyngeal swab from each participant. Over a roughly 2-month period, participants in the prospective study had the option of providing additional blood draws and questionnaires. Blood samples from the prospective study were shipped frozen or at room temperature prior to DNA extraction.

The rearrangement joined TRBV28 to TRBJ2-5, with 7 bases matching TRBD1. This receptor was taken from a woman between 25 and 40 years old who had recovered from COVID-19. Specimen: PBMCs or T cells enriched from blood (not recorded which). The nucleotide sequence reads as follows: TGTGCCAGCAGTACGACAGGGATGCTGGAAGAGACCCAGTACTTC. Translation gives CASSTTGMLEETQYF. Joined to the reference TRBV28 and TRBJ2-5 proteins, this CDR3 gives the full variable domain: DVKVTQSSRYLVKRTGEKVFLECVQDMDHENMFWYRQDPGLGLRLIYFSYDVKMKEKGDIPEGYSVSREKKERFSLILESASTNQTSMYLCASSTTGMLEETQYFGPGTRLLVL.